This T cell receptor beta chain was captured by sequencing in a study of Ad26.COV2.S vaccination and SARS-CoV-2 variants. Across the study: Donor joined the COV1001 Ad26.COV2.S trial arm. Intramuscular Ad26.COV2.S at 5x10^10 or 1x10^11 viral particles.

General observations from the study: Measurements of TCR breadth and depth may have given underestimates of the total T cell responses. Vaccine and placebo groups showed comparable non-spike TCR breadth.

As regards this clone: Its antigen is still unknown.

The germline V gene has CDR1 KGHSH and CDR2 LQKENI. The length of the CDR3 is 13 residues. V was clipped by 0 bases and J by 4 bases, with 6 bases between them. Noted treatment: some 20 received Ad26.COV2.S at low or high dose, single or two shots; about 5 received placebo; per-sample allocation not given. The samples were gathered on day 63 after the first injection of vaccine or placebo. Sequencing used immunoSEQ multiplex PCR; TCRdb keeps in-frame clones, though not all of them. The repertoire holds about half a million clones, with 89% as singletons. The chain joins TRBV18 to TRBJ1-2, with D unclear. This TCR was sampled from a person between 18 and 65 years old who received the Ad26.COV2.S COVID-19 vaccine or a placebo. The sequenced sample was peripheral blood, obtained in a trial of Ad26.COV2.S vaccine versus placebo. CDR3 bases: TGTGCCAGCTCACCACCCGGGATCTATGGCTACACCTTC. Encoded protein: CASSPPGIYGYTF.